This entry is about one T cell receptor beta chain. Its antigen is still unknown. There are 12 residues in the CDR3. Per the germline V gene, CDR1 is SQVTM and CDR2 is ANQGSEA. The V end lost 6 bases, the J end lost 3 bases, and 11 bases lay between the germline ends. The sample comes from a study of T cells in localized non-small cell lung cancer. General study results and limits: Clonality peaked in uninvolved adjacent lung rather than tumor. Median detection of top 100 tumor clones in adjacent lung was 57 clones. Greater T cell density in blood accompanied longer overall survival.

Sequenced by immunoSEQ multiplex PCR; TCRdb stores in-frame clones only, minus some. The data show around 15,000 clones, roughly nine tenths seen once. This clonotype was obtained from a man aged 35 to 69 with stage III lung adenocarcinoma. This chain uses TRBV29-1 with TRBJ1-1; D is unresolved. Specimen: peripheral blood mononuclear cells, collected before any cancer treatment. CDR3 sequence reads: CSVRNSYTEAFF. The CDR3 DNA reads TGCAGCGTCCGGAACTCCTACACTGAAGCTTTCTTT.